The T cell receptor (beta chain) under discussion was sequenced for a study of blood T cell repertoires in COVID-19 (TCRdb year 2020). Context from the whole study: Samples from collaborators originated in the United States, Italy and Spain and spanned both the acute and convalescent phases of COVID-19. Where HLA class I and class II types were available, the types were taken from metadata supplied by the sample provider, not from assay-based typing. Subjects who had been exposed to COVID-19, were actively infected with it, or had recovered from it provided the deeply sampled blood TCRbeta repertoires that made up the dataset. The samples were drawn from two sources: the first 160 participants of the ongoing ImmuneRACE study, and over 1,000 subjects contributed by 6 global collaborators. The material from the prospective study consisted of cDNA or gDNA derived from T cells, B-cell-depleted T cells, or PBMCs. Nearly every sample came with metadata listing a de-identified subject ID, COVID-19 status, age in years and sex. A freely available public database, intended as a resource for researchers studying the immune response to SARS-CoV-2, is where the repertoires were released. Broader findings and caveats from the paper: How much clinical and demographic metadata was included differed by source and by participant, and the metadata was provided uncurated.

The immunoSEQ Assay, a bias-controlled multiplex PCR, was used to amplify TCRbeta CDR3 regions from genomic DNA. As for how the authors treated the data: Nucleated cell counts per sample were estimated from amplification of reference gene primers within the assay. Sequence reads were collapsed and filtered to measure the absolute abundance of every unique TCRbeta CDR3 rearrangement. For each sample, productive Simpson clonality was calculated as the square root of Simpson's diversity index over productive rearrangements. TCRdb carries this immuneACCESS record with in-frame sequences only. Its versions omit some clonotypes, under half of them owing to an unresolved V gene in the studies checked, with the rest unexplained. V and J calls and clone size follow that table, whereas D and trimming were derived from the DNA. The sample records more than 150,000 clones, less than 85% of which are singletons. Approximately 15% of the sample rests with the top ten.

Reading from cysteine to phenylalanine, the CDR3 counts 14 amino acids. Just CDR3 DNA is preserved here, 42 bases in frame from base 1. V and J are trimmed by 3 bases and 1 base, and the gene matches miss 1 base of the junction. CDR1 and CDR2 (MNHEY, SMNVEV) derive from the germline V gene (reference sequence). Concerning this clone: No cognate antigen has been identified for it. Qualities for individual bases were not recorded, and no much larger clone is one base off.

Samples from volunteer blood donors who had recovered from COVID-19 were contributed by a second Seattle source. Each collaborating institution followed its own protocols to collect whole blood in K2EDTA tubes. Collaborator samples were shipped for TCRbeta analysis as frozen whole blood, isolated PBMCs, or DNA extracted from either sample type. The sequenced sample consisted of peripheral blood. This clonotype originated in a man over 45 who had recovered from COVID-19. The chain is assembled from TRBV27 and TRBJ2-5; 8 bases in the junction line up with TRBD2. The CDR3 sequence is CASSLGLVQETQYF. The sequence in DNA is TGTGCCAGCAGTTTGGGACTAGTCCAAGAGACCCAGTACTTC.